One and the same sample provided the 14 T cell receptor beta chains below, sequenced in a study of blood T cell repertoires in COVID-19. Only in-frame clones appear in the TCRdb table, and some are missing; sequencing was by immunoSEQ multiplex PCR. The sample lists over 250,000 clones, over 85% occurring once. The specimen sequenced was PBMCs or T cells enriched from blood (not recorded which). All receptors come from a woman aged 55-75 years who had recovered from COVID-19.

The chain couples TRBV11-2 to TRBJ2-1; 9 nucleotides match TRBD1. The V and J ends lost 6 bases and 6 bases, in that order; junction bases with no gene match: 12. Germline V gives CDR1 SGHAT, CDR2 FQNNGV. There are 16 residues in the CDR3. In nucleotides, the CDR3 is TGTGCCAGCAGGATCCCCGGGACAGGGTCGCTCAATGAGCAGTTCTTC. Translated: CASRIPGTGSLNEQFF.

The V call is TRBV19, the J call TRBJ1-2; D is ambiguous. Trimming shortened V by 3 bases and J by 1 base, and 6 bases separated the two germline ends. CDR3 length: 13 residues. Per the germline V gene, CDR1 is LNHDA and CDR2 is SQIVND (reference sequence). The CDR3 reads CASSMYFNYGYTF. The CDR3 DNA reads TGTGCCAGTAGTATGTATTTTAACTATGGCTACACCTTC.

DNA for the CDR3: TGTGCCAGCAGCCGGGGACAAGCCAACACTGAAGCTTTCTTT. Translated: CASSRGQANTEAFF. V is TRBV7-8 and J is TRBJ1-1, with D possibly matching TRBD1 (6 bases). The CDR3 is 14 residues long. V was pared by 5 bases and J by 2 bases, with 12 bases between. The germline V gene encodes CDR1 SGHVS and CDR2 FQNEAQ.

The chain links TRBV7-3 to TRBJ2-5; possibly TRBD1 for D (7 bases). Germline CDR1 is SGHTA and CDR2 is FQGTGA. The CDR3 extends over 16 amino acids. V lost 5 bases and J lost 1, with 17 bases in between. CDR3 residues: CASSPQGGARQETQYF. DNA for the CDR3: TGTGCCAGCAGCCCTCAGGGGGGCGCCCGCCAAGAGACCCAGTACTTC. Complete variable domain (other parts from reference TRBV7-3 and TRBJ2-5): GAGVSQTPSNKVTEKGKYVELRCDPISGHTALYWYRQSLGQGPEFLIYFQGTGAADDSGLPNDRFFAVRPEGSVSTLKIQRTERGDSAVYLCASSPQGGARQETQYFGPGTRLLVL.

The genes are TRBV5-1 and TRBJ1-1; D is possibly TRBD1 (6 bases). CDR1 is SGHRS and CDR2 is YFSETQ in the germline V gene. The CDR3 is 14 residues long. V dropped 4 bases and J dropped 3 bases, with 13 bases sitting between them. In DNA form, the CDR3 reads TGCGCCAGCAGCGACACCACAGGGTACACTGAAGCTTTCTTT. Its translation is CASSDTTGYTEAFF. Complete variable domain (other parts from reference TRBV5-1 and TRBJ1-1): KAGVTQTPRYLIKTRGQQVTLSCSPISGHRSVSWYQQTPGQGLQFLFEYFSETQRNKGNFPGRFSGRQFSNSRSEMNVSTLELGDSALYLCASSDTTGYTEAFFGQGTRLTVV.

As to this clone: The identical CDR3 is also encoded by other nucleotide sequences in the sample. The chain employs TRBV5-1 and TRBJ1-4; tentative D call: TRBD1 (5 bases). CDR3 length: 14 amino acids. In germline, CDR1 is SGHRS, CDR2 YFSETQ. V lost 0 bases, J lost 8 bases, and 11 bases lay in between. CDR3 sequence: CASSLGQGGEKLFF. The DNA for the CDR3 is TGCGCCAGCAGCTTGGGGCAGGGCGGCGAAAAACTGTTTTTT. Full variable domain (remainder filled in from reference TRBV5-1 and TRBJ1-4): KAGVTQTPRYLIKTRGQQVTLSCSPISGHRSVSWYQQTPGQGLQFLFEYFSETQRNKGNFPGRFSGRQFSNSRSEMNVSTLELGDSALYLCASSLGQGGEKLFFGSGTQLSVL.

CDR3: CASSWTSGGFKSSYEQYF. Written as DNA, the CDR3 is TGTGCCAGCAGTTGGACTAGCGGGGGCTTCAAGAGCTCCTACGAGCAGTACTTC. The chain employs TRBV2 and TRBJ2-7; 13 bases match TRBD2. Germline lookup yields CDR1 SNHLY and CDR2 FYNNEI. The CDR3 sequence is 18 residues long. V trimming: 5 bases; J trimming: 0 bases; junction bases outside the gene matches: 10.

This chain links TRBV24-1 with TRBJ2-3; maybe TRBD2 (5 bases). The V gene's germline CDR1 is KGHDR and CDR2 SFDVKD. The CDR3 has 14 amino acids. V shed 4 bases and J shed 4 bases, with 11 bases lying between them. The CDR3 sequence: CATSERGFPDTQYF. Written as DNA, the CDR3 is TGTGCCACCAGTGAAAGAGGGTTCCCAGATACGCAGTATTTT.

The V gene is TRBV10-3, the J gene TRBJ2-5, with TRBD2 matching over 13 bases. The CDR3 consists of 15 residues. CDR1 ENHRY and CDR2 SYGVKD come from the germline V gene. With V trimmed by 9 bases and J by 0 bases, 4 bases remained unmatched. CDR3: CAIGTSGMYQETQYF. The CDR3, as DNA: TGTGCCATAGGGACTAGCGGGATGTACCAAGAGACCCAGTACTTC.

The chain joins TRBV6-5 to TRBJ1-2; 7 positions agree with TRBD1. The germline gives CDR1 MNHEY, CDR2 SVGAGI. The CDR3 consists of 13 residues. Trimming at V came to 6 bases and at J to 5 bases, leaving 6 bases not matched to a gene. CDR3 bases: TGTGCCAGCAGCCAGGACAGGAATTATGGCTACACCTTC. As protein: CASSQDRNYGYTF.

This rearrangement joins TRBV9 to TRBJ2-1; TRBD2 matches at 7 bases. Germline lookup yields CDR1 SGDLS and CDR2 YYNGEE. J was trimmed by 0 bases and V by 0 bases; bases with no gene match: 3. This CDR3 spans 16 amino acids. The CDR3 nucleotides read TGTGCCAGCAGCGTAGAAAGCGGGGCCTCCTACAATGAGCAGTTCTTC. It translates to CASSVESGASYNEQFF.

The V gene is TRBV24-1, the J gene TRBJ2-7; a weak D match, TRBD1 (6 bases). The CDR3 is 17 amino acids. The V end lost 4 bases, the J end lost 0 bases, and 18 bases lay between the germline ends. Germline CDR1 and CDR2: KGHDR and SFDVKD. The chain's CDR3 is CATSDSLGGKSSYEQYF. The CDR3 coding sequence is TGTGCCACCAGTGACTCCCTAGGGGGAAAGAGCTCCTACGAGCAGTACTTC.

V is TRBV25-1 and J is TRBJ1-1; 8 positions match TRBD1. There are 13 residues in the CDR3. V dropped 8 bases and J dropped 3; count of bases not matched to a gene: 5. In germline, CDR1 is MGHDK, CDR2 SYGVNS. The CDR3 bases are TGTGCCAGCGGCTACAGGGGGGACACTGAAGCTTTCTTT. It is translated as CASGYRGDTEAFF.

The V call is TRBV7-8, the J call TRBJ2-5; 7 bases map to TRBD1. The CDR3 spans 14 residues. From germline, CDR1 is SGHVS and CDR2 FQNEAQ. The V and J ends lost 5 bases and 6 bases, in that order; junction bases with no gene match: 9. The CDR3 loop is CASSELDRVQTQYF. CDR3 nucleotides: TGTGCCAGCAGCGAACTAGACAGGGTTCAGACCCAGTACTTC.